This T cell receptor beta chain derives from a study of blood T cell repertoires in COVID-19. The overall study: The samples span acute and convalescent COVID-19 from the United States, Italy and Spain. From T cells, B-cell-depleted T cells, or PBMCs came the material, which was cDNA or gDNA.

The CDR3 sequence is 11 residues long. CDR1 SNHLY and CDR2 FYNNEI come from the germline V gene. V lost 6 bases and J lost 6, with 7 bases in between. In the original analysis: Amplification of reference gene primers provided the estimated nucleated cell counts. Generated by immunoSEQ multiplex PCR, the TCRdb table keeps only in-frame clones and is missing some. V, J and clone size reflect that table, while D and trimming were determined from the DNA. The sample includes roughly 250,000 clones, 80% to 85% of them seen just once. Sequencing was carried out using peripheral blood. The chain carries TRBV2 and TRBJ2-3; D is perhaps TRBD1 (6 bases). The clonotype comes from a man in his fifties with active or convalescent COVID-19. The CDR3 protein is CASRRGDTQYF. The CDR3 nucleotides read TGTGCCAGCAGGAGGGGGGATACGCAGTATTTT.